Each of the 3 T cell receptor beta chains below was sequenced from the same sample in a study of PD-1 blockade in classical Hodgkin lymphoma. TCRdb's copy holds only in-frame clones and misses some; the assay was immunoSEQ multiplex PCR. The repertoire has 46,000 or so clones, about 77% of them found once; the top ten carry over 35%. As for time point: cycle 4 day 1 (C4D1), after 6 weeks of nivolumab. Relapses following autologous stem cell transplantation were seen in all patients, with brentuximab vedotin exposure varying. Sequenced material: peripheral blood mononuclear cells (PBMCs), taken before the fourth cycle of nivolumab. The origin of the receptors is a human donor with classical Hodgkin lymphoma.

A single count supports this clone. CDR3 bases: TGTGCCAGTATTGGAGGGGGGGCCGGAAAGACCCAGTACTTC. It codes for CASIGGGAGKTQYF. The V call is TRBV19, the J call TRBJ2-5; tentative D call: TRBD2 (7 bases). This CDR3 is built from 14 residues. Trimming pared 7 bases from V and 6 bases from J, leaving 18 bases between. Looked up from germline, CDR1 is LNHDA and CDR2 is SQIVND (reference sequence).

The chain employs TRBV6-1 and TRBJ1-3, with a tentative D call TRBD1 (5 bases). The CDR3 totals 14 residues. From germline, CDR1 is MNHNS and CDR2 SASEGT. V gave up 4 bases and J gave up 2 bases, with 9 bases separating them. Here the CDR3 DNA reads TGTGCCAGCAGTGCCGCAGGGCCTGGAAACACCATATATTTT. Encoded protein: CASSAAGPGNTIYF.

A note on this clone: The junction differs from germline at one of its ends, possibly a read error. V is TRBV19 and J is TRBJ2-2; 9 bases agree with TRBD2. Germline-derived CDR1 and CDR2 are LNHDA and SQIVND (reference sequence). This CDR3 contains 16 residues. The CDR3 DNA sequence: TGTGCCAGTAGTAGTTTCTCCCCGGGACTAGCAGGGGGGCTGTTTTTT. This translates into CASSSFSPGLAGGLFF.